A selection of T cell receptor beta chains follows, all from one sample in a study of human T cells and chemical hapten exposure. TCRdb analysed the RACE reads with MiXCR anew, one entry per CDR3 protein. The data hold about 140,000 distinct CDR3 sequences, with 12% observed a single time. Here the sequenced sample was whole blood, taken in connection with sensitization to the hapten diphenylcyclopropenone (DPC). Every receptor here comes from a woman in her forties or fifties with alopecia areata. Some clones in this sample may be carry-over from other donors' samples. Both conserved end residues are part of each CDR3. D genes are given only for firm matches. Size is stated for part of the rows, as once, few or many counts, or as a class when the clone is expanded.

NA | NA | TRBJ1-5 | TRBV6-1 | CASSEAWAASNQPQHF | TGTGCCAGCAGTGAAGCTTGGGCAGCGAGCAATCAGCCCCAGCATTTT
many | TRBD2 | TRBJ2-5 | TRBV29-1 | CSARLGAGVETQYF | TGCAGCGCCCGGCTCGGGGCGGGAGTGGAGACCCAGTACTTC
few | TRBD2 | TRBJ2-1 | TRBV5-1 | CASSLIAGGPDEQFF | TGCGCCAGCAGCTTGATTGCGGGAGGGCCAGATGAGCAGTTCTTC
NA | TRBD2 | TRBJ2-4 | TRBV19 | CASTRKGLAGGIQYF | TGTGCCAGTACCCGTAAGGGACTAGCGGGTGGCATTCAGTACTTC
NA | TRBD1 | TRBJ1-1 | TRBV29-1 | CSVSPGQGKTEAFF | TGCAGCGTTTCACCGGGACAGGGAAAGACTGAAGCTTTCTTT
NA | NA | TRBJ1-2 | TRBV2 | CASSEAGPGDGYTF | TGTGCCAGCAGTGAAGCAGGGCCAGGTGATGGCTACACCTTC
NA | NA | TRBJ1-4 | TRBV2 | CASSEVGGRSEKLFF | TGTGCCAGCAGTGAAGTTGGAGGGCGTAGTGAAAAACTGTTTTTT
NA | NA | TRBJ2-1 | TRBV27 | CASSFHGSGNEQFF | TGTGCCAGCAGTTTCCACGGGTCGGGCAATGAGCAGTTCTTC
many | NA | TRBJ1-2 | TRBV29-1 | CSVDIGRGFSGYTF | TGCAGCGTTGATATTGGGAGGGGGTTTAGTGGCTACACCTTC
NA | NA | TRBJ1-6 | TRBV7-3 | CASSLDNKGNSPLHF | TGTGCCAGCAGCTTAGACAACAAGGGGAATTCACCCCTCCACTTT